The rows below give T cell receptor beta chains drawn from one sample of a study of identical twins. TCRdb called the 5' RACE reads again in MiXCR, with one record for every CDR3 protein. The profile shows just over 500,000 distinct CDR3 sequences, around 20% of them singletons. These data also featured in a second study, about T cells expressing NK-cell markers.

Sequencing used CD4+ T cells sorted from blood. The source of these receptors is a woman aged 18 to 35 in good health. Each CDR3 is given with its conserved first and last residue. A D gene is named only where the DNA matches it firmly. Part of the rows lack a size; the others show once, few, many or a class for expanded clones.

few	NA	TRBV15	TRBJ2-5	TGTGCCACCAGCAGAGATAAAAGTAGCTGGCGCCGCGAAGAGACCCAGTACTTC	CATSRDKSSWRREETQYF
NA	TRBD2	TRBV20-1	TRBJ2-2	TGCAGTGCTCGGAGCTTTCTAGCGGGAGGGGGCACCGGGGAGCTGTTTTTT	CSARSFLAGGGTGELFF
many	NA	TRBV7-8	TRBJ2-3	TGTGCCAGCAGCTCCTCTTTGGGCTTGACAGATACGCAGTATTTT	CASSSSLGLTDTQYF
few	NA	TRBV12-3/TRBV12-4	TRBJ2-4	TGTGCCAGCAGTTTCTCGGAAAGGGCCAAAAACATTCAGTACTTC	CASSFSERAKNIQYF
many	NA	TRBV29-1	TRBJ2-5	TGCAGCGTGGCAAGACAGGCCTCAAGGGAGACCCAGTACTTC	CSVARQASRETQYF
NA	TRBD2	TRBV5-1	TRBJ2-7	TGCGCCAGCAGTAGGGGAGCGGGAGGGCCACACGAGCAGTACTTC	CASSRGAGGPHEQYF
few	NA	TRBV2	TRBJ1-1	TGTGCCAGCAGGAGCAGGATGAACACTGAAGCTTTCTTT	CASRSRMNTEAFF
NA	TRBD1	TRBV24-1	TRBJ2-2	TGTGCCACCAGTGGACCGGGACAGGCGGGGACCGGGGAGCTGTTTTTT	CATSGPGQAGTGELFF
many	NA	TRBV12-3/TRBV12-4	TRBJ2-1	TGTGCCAGCAGTTTTAGGGGGGGGGAGCAGTTCTTC	CASSFRGGEQFF
many	NA	TRBV12-3/TRBV12-4	TRBJ1-2	TGTGCCAGCAGTTTAAGCACGCCGGCGGGTGGCTACACCTTC	CASSLSTPAGGYTF
few	NA	TRBV9	TRBJ1-1	TGTGCCAGCAGCGCCTCCCCCGCAGGGGAGAGCACTGAAGCTTTCTTT	CASSASPAGESTEAFF
NA	TRBD2	TRBV5-1	TRBJ2-2	TGCGCCAGCTCCCTCGGGACTAGCGGGAAAGGGGAGCTGTTTTTT	CASSLGTSGKGELFF
few	TRBD2	TRBV7-8	TRBJ2-1	TGTGCCAGCAGCTTAGGTTGGACTAGCGGCTACAATGAGCAGTTCTTC	CASSLGWTSGYNEQFF
few	TRBD1	TRBV7-2	TRBJ1-2	TGTGCCAGCAGTTATGAAGGGACAGGGGACTATGGCTACACCTTC	CASSYEGTGDYGYTF
few	NA	TRBV3-1	TRBJ2-5	TGTGCCAGCAGCCAAGGACAGAAGACCCAGTACTTC	CASSQGQKTQYF
NA	NA	TRBV3-1	TRBJ2-2	TGTGCCAGCAGCTACCACAGGGAGCTGTTTTTT	CASSYHRELFF
NA	NA	TRBV18	TRBJ2-2	TGTGCCAGCTCACCACCGAGGCCCAACACCGGGGAGCTGTTTTTT	CASSPPRPNTGELFF
NA	NA	TRBV12-3/TRBV12-4	TRBJ2-2	TGTGCCAGCAGTTTACGCTGGGGGGGCGGCGGGGAGCTGTTTTTT	CASSLRWGGGGELFF
once	TRBD2	TRBV18	TRBJ2-7	TGTGCCAGCTCACCCCCTAGCGGCTACGAGCAGTACTTC	CASSPPSGYEQYF
few	TRBD1	TRBV2	TRBJ2-6	TGTGCCAGCAGTGGGACAGGGGCCCTGGGCTCTGGGGCCAACGTCCTGACTTTC	CASSGTGALGSGANVLTF
NA	NA	TRBV10-3	TRBJ1-1	TGTGCCATCAGACCTCAGGGGAACACTGAAGCTTTCTTT	CAIRPQGNTEAFF
few	NA	TRBV29-1	TRBJ2-7	TGCAGCGTTGAAGCCTGGGGGGAGCAGTACTTC	CSVEAWGEQYF
NA	NA	TRBV5-1	TRBJ2-5	TGCGCCAGCAGCTTGATGCCAGCACAAGAGACCCAGTACTTC	CASSLMPAQETQYF
NA	NA	TRBV5-1	TRBJ2-5	TGCGCCAGCAGCTTGACCCAGTACTTC	CASSLTQYF
many	NA	TRBV6-2/TRBV6-3	TRBJ1-5	TGTGCCGCCGATGACAGCTATAGCAATCAGCCCCAGCATTTT	CAADDSYSNQPQHF
many	TRBD1	TRBV10-3	TRBJ1-2	TGTGCCATCACCAGAGGGACAGTAGAGGATGGCTACACCTTC	CAITRGTVEDGYTF
few	NA	TRBV6-2/TRBV6-3	TRBJ1-1	TGTGCCAGCAGCGGAAGGACGGTGAACACTGAAGCTTTCTTT	CASSGRTVNTEAFF
NA	TRBD2	TRBV6-2/TRBV6-3	TRBJ2-1	TGTGCCAGCAGGAGACTAGCGGGGGGTCAGAGCTCCTACAATGAGCAGTTCTTC	CASRRLAGGQSSYNEQFF
few	TRBD1	TRBV12-3/TRBV12-4	TRBJ1-1	TGTGCCAGCAAGGGCAGACAGGGCCTGGGGAACACTGAAGCTTTCTTT	CASKGRQGLGNTEAFF
few	NA	TRBV11-3	TRBJ1-1	TGTGCCAGCAGCTTTACATTCAACACTGAAGCTTTCTTT	CASSFTFNTEAFF
NA	TRBD2	TRBV27	TRBJ2-1	TGTGCCAGCAGTTCATACACTCCGGGACTAGCGGGGTACAATGAGCAGTTCTTC	CASSSYTPGLAGYNEQFF
NA	TRBD2	TRBV6-2/TRBV6-3	TRBJ2-1	TGTGCCAGCAGACCCTTGGGACTAGTTTACAATGAGCAGTTCTTC	CASRPLGLVYNEQFF
NA	TRBD2	TRBV5-1	TRBJ2-1	TGCGCCAGCAGCTTGCTTAAGGCGGGAGGGGGCTACAATGAGCAGTTCTTC	CASSLLKAGGGYNEQFF
few	NA	TRBV7-4	TRBJ2-1	TGTGCCAGCAGCCACGAGGGCATCGATGAGCAGTTCTTC	CASSHEGIDEQFF
NA	NA	TRBV5-5	TRBJ2-2	TGTGCCAGCAGCTTGGGCCGGGTCGGGGAGCTGTTTTTT	CASSLGRVGELFF
NA	NA	TRBV20-1	TRBJ1-5	TGCAGTGCCCCTGCGGGCCCGGGGCCCCAGCATTTT	CSAPAGPGPQHF
NA	NA	TRBV18	TRBJ1-1	TGTGCCAGCTCACCGAATCTAATGAACACTGAAGCTTTCTTT	CASSPNLMNTEAFF
NA	NA	TRBV20-1	TRBJ2-1	TGCAGTGCTAGCTTTACCTCTTACAATGAGCAGTTCTTC	CSASFTSYNEQFF
few	NA	TRBV20-1	TRBJ2-1	TGCAGTCCCGAGGCGGGTAATGAGCAGTTCTTC	CSPEAGNEQFF
few	NA	TRBV4-1	TRBJ2-1	TGCGCCAGCAGCCAAGATCGGGCAGCGGCCACGAGCTCCTACAATGAGCAGTTCTTC	CASSQDRAAATSSYNEQFF
few	NA	TRBV7-9	TRBJ1-2	TGTGCCAGCAGCCCCCCGTTGCAGTCAAACTATGGCTACACCTTC	CASSPPLQSNYGYTF
few	NA	TRBV10-3	TRBJ1-4	TGTGCCATCAGTGAAATGGGAGAAAAACTGTTTTTT	CAISEMGEKLFF